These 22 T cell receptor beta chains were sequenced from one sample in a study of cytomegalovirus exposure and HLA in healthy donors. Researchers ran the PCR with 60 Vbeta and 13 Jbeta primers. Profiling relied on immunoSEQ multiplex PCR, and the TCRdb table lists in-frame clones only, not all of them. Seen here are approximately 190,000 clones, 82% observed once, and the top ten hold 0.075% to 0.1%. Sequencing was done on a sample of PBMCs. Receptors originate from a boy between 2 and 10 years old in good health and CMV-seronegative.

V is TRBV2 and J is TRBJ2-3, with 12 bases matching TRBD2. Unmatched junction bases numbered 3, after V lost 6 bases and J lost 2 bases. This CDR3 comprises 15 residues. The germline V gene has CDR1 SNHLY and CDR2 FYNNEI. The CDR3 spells CASRRTSGDTDTQYF. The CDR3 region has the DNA TGTGCCAGCAGGCGGACTAGCGGGGACACAGATACGCAGTATTTT.

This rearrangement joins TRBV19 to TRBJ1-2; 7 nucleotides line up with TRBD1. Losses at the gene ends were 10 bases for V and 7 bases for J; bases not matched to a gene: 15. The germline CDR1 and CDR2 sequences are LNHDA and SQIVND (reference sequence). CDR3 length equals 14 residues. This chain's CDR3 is CATEARQGVSGYTF. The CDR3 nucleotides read TGTGCCACCGAAGCGAGACAGGGAGTAAGTGGCTACACCTTC.

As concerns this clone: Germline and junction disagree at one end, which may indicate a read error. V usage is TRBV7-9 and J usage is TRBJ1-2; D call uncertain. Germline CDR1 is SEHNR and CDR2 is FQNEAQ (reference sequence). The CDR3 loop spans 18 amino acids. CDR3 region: CSSSSAHRGLNVYYGYTF. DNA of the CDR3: TGTTCCAGCAGCTCAGCCCACAGAGGGCTGAACGTCTACTATGGCTACACCTTC. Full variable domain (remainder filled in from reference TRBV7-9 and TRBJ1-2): DTGVSQNPRHKITKRGQNVTFRCDPISEHNRLYWYRQTLGQGPEFLTYFQNEAQLEKSRLLSDRFSAERPKGSFSTLEIQRTEQGDSAMYLCSSSSAHRGLNVYYGYTFGSGTRLTVV.

CDR3: CASRGAFSFYGYTF. DNA of the CDR3: TGTGCCAGCAGGGGGGCCTTCTCATTCTATGGCTACACCTTC. The rearrangement joins TRBV6-5 to TRBJ1-2; perhaps TRBD1 as D (6 bases). Trimming removed 6 bases from V and 4 bases from J, with 15 bases in between. The CDR3 covers 14 residues. CDR1 is MNHEY, CDR2 SVGAGI, per germline.

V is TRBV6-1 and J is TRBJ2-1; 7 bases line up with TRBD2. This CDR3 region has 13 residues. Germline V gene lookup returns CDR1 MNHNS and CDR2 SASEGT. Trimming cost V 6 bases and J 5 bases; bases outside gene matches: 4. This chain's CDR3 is CASRGDYNNEQFF. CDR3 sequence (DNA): TGTGCCAGCAGAGGGGACTACAACAATGAGCAGTTCTTC.

CDR3 amino acids: CASSEQGYSNQPQHF. The CDR3 bases are TGTGCCAGTAGTGAACAGGGCTATAGCAATCAGCCCCAGCATTTT. This rearrangement joins TRBV19 to TRBJ1-5; perhaps TRBD1 as D (6 bases). The CDR3 is 15 residues long. CDR1 is LNHDA, CDR2 SQIVND, per germline (reference sequence). V lost 5 bases to trimming and J lost 0 bases, with 11 bases between them.

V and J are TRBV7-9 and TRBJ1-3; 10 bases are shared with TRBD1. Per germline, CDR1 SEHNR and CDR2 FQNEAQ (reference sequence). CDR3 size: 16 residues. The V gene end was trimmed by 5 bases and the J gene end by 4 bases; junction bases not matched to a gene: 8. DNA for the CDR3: TGTGCCAGCAGCCGTCCCGGGACAGGGGACGGAAACACCATATATTTT. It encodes CASSRPGTGDGNTIYF.

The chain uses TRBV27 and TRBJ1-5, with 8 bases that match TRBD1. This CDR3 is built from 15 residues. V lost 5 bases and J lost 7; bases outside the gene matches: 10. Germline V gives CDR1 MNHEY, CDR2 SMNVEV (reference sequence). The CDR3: CASSRFPDRDQPQHF. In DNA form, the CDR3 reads TGTGCCAGCAGTCGCTTCCCGGACAGGGACCAGCCCCAGCATTTT.

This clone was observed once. The CDR3 region has the DNA TGTGCCAGTCAGGGGGACACGCCCTACGAGCAGTACTTC. Its translation is CASQGDTPYEQYF. V and J are TRBV19 and TRBJ2-7, with 7 bases matching TRBD1. Germline trimming cut 8 bases from V and 2 bases from J; bases unmatched to any gene: 6. The CDR3 is 13 amino acids. Looked up from germline, CDR1 is LNHDA and CDR2 is SQIVND (reference sequence).

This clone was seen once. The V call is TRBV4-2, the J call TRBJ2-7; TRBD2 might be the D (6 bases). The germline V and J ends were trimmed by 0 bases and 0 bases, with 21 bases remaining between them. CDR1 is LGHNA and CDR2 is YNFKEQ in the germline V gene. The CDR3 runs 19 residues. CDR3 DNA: TGTGCCAGCAGCCAAGAGTTCTCGGGCGGGGATACGAACTCCTACGAGCAGTACTTC. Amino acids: CASSQEFSGGDTNSYEQYF.

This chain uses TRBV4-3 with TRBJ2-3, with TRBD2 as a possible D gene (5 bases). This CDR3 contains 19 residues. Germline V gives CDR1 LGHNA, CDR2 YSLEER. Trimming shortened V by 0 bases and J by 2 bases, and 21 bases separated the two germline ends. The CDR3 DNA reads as TGCGCCAGCAGCCAAGATCACCTGCCCGGACTCCGAGTCACAGATACGCAGTATTTT. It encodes CASSQDHLPGLRVTDTQYF.

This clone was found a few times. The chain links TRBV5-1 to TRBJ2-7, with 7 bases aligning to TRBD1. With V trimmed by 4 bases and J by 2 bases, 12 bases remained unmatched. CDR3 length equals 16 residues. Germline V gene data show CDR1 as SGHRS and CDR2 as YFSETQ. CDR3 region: CASSISPGTDAYEQYF. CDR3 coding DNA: TGCGCCAGCAGCATATCCCCGGGGACAGACGCCTACGAGCAGTACTTC.

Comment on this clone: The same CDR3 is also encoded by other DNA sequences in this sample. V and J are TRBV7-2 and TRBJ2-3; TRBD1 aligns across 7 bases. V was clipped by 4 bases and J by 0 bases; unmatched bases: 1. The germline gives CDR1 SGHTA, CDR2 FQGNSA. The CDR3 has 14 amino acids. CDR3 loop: CASSSGQSTDTQYF. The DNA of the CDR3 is TGTGCCAGCAGCTCGGGACAGAGCACAGATACGCAGTATTTT.

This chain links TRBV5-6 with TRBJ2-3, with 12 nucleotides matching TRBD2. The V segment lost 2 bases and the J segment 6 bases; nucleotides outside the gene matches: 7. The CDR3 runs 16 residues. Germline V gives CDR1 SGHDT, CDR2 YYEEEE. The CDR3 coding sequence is TGTGCCAGCAGCTTCTGGACTAGCGGGGTCACGGATACGCAGTATTTT. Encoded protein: CASSFWTSGVTDTQYF.

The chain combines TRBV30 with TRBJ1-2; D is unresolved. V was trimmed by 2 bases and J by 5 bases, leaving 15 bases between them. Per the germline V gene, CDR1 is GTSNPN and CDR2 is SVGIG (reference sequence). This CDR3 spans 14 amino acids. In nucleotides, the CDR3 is TGTGCCTGGAGTTTTTCCCCTCCGTTTTATGGCTACACCTTC. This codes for CAWSFSPPFYGYTF.

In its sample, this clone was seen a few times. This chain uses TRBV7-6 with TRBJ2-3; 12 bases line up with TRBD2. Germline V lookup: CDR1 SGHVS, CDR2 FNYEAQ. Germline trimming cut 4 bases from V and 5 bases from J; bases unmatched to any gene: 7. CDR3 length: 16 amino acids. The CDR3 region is CASSSLAGGLQDTQYF. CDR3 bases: TGTGCCAGCAGCTCCCTAGCGGGGGGGCTTCAAGATACGCAGTATTTT.

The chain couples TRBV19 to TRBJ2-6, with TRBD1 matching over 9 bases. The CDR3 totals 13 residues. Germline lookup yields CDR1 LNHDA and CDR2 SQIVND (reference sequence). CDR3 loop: CGTGDGGANVLTF. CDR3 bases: TGTGGGACAGGGGATGGTGGGGCCAACGTCCTGACTTTC. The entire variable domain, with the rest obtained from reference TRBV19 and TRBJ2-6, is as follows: DGGITQSPKYLFRKEGQNVTLSCEQNLNHDAMYWYRQDPGQGLRLIYYSQIVNDFQKGDIAEGYSVSREKKESFPLTVTSAQKNPTAFYLCGTGDGGANVLTFGAGSRLTVL.

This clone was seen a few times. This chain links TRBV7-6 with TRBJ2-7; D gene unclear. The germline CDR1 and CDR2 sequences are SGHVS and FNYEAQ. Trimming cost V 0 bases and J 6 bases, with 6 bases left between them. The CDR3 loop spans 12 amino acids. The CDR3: CASSLAAGEQYF. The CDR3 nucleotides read TGTGCCAGCAGCTTAGCGGCAGGCGAGCAGTACTTC.

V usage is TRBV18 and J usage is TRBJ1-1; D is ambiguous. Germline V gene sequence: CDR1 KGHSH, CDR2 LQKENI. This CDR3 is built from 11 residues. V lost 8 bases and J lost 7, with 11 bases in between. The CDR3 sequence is CASPPGFEAFF. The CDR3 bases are TGTGCCAGCCCCCCCGGGTTTGAAGCTTTCTTT.

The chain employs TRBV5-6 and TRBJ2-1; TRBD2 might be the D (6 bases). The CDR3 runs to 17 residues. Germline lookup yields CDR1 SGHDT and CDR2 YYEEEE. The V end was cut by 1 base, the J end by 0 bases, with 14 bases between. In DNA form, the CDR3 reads TGTGCCAGCAGCTTGAGAGGAGGGCAGAGCTCCTACAATGAGCAGTTCTTC. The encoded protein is CASSLRGGQSSYNEQFF.

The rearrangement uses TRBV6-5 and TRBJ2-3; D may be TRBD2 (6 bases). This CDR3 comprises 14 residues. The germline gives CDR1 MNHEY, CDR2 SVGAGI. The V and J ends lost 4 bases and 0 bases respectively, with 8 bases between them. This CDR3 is CASSSRESTDTQYF. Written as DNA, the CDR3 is TGTGCCAGCAGTTCTCGGGAGAGCACAGATACGCAGTATTTT.

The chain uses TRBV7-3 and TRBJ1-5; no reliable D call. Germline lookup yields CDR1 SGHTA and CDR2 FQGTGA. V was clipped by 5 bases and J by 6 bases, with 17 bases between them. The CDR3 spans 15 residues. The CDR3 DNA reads TGTGCCAGCAGCATGGCCCAGGTAGGCCTTCAGCCCCAGCATTTT. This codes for CASSMAQVGLQPQHF.